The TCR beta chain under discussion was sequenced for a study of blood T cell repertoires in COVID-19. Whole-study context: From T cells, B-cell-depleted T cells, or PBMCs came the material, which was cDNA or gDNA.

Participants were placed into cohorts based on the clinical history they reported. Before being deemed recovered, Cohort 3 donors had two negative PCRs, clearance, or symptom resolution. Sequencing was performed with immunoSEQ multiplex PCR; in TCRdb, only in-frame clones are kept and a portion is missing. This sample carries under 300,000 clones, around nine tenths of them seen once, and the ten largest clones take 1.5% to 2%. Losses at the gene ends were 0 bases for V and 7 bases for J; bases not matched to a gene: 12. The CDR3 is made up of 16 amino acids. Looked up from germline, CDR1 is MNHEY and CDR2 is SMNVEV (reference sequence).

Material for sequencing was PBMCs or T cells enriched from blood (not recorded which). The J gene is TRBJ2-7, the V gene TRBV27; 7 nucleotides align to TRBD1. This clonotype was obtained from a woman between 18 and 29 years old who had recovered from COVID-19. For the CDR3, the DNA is TGTGCCAGCAGTTTATCGTCTACAGGGGTCTTTTTGGAGCAGTACTTC. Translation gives CASSLSSTGVFLEQYF.